This T cell receptor beta chain was retrieved from a study of breast tumors, draining lymph nodes, adjacent tissues. Germline assignment: CDR1 MNHNY and CDR2 SVGAGI (reference sequence). The CDR3 totals 15 residues. V shed 6 bases and J 6 bases; nucleotides not matched to a gene: 12. TCRdb ran MiXCR on the multiplex PCR reads and lists one entry per CDR3 protein. The sample has under 150,000 distinct CDR3 sequences; 21% are singletons. General study points: Tumors had less TCR diversity than lymph nodes, more than nontumor tissue. Compared with basal-like, luminal-like tumors shared significantly more repertoire with nontumor tissue.

This clonotype was observed many times. Antigen: not known. Axillary draining lymph nodes of breast cancer patients supplied the node samples. Sequenced material: axillary lymph node tissue. The chain employs TRBV6-6 and TRBJ2-7; 9 positions agree with TRBD1. The receptor was derived from a female donor with breast cancer. Some clones in this sample may be carry-over from other donors' samples. CDR3 residues: CASSPAGTGSSEQYF. In nucleotides, the CDR3 is TGTGCCAGCAGCCCGGCGGGGACAGGGAGCTCCGAGCAGTACTTC.